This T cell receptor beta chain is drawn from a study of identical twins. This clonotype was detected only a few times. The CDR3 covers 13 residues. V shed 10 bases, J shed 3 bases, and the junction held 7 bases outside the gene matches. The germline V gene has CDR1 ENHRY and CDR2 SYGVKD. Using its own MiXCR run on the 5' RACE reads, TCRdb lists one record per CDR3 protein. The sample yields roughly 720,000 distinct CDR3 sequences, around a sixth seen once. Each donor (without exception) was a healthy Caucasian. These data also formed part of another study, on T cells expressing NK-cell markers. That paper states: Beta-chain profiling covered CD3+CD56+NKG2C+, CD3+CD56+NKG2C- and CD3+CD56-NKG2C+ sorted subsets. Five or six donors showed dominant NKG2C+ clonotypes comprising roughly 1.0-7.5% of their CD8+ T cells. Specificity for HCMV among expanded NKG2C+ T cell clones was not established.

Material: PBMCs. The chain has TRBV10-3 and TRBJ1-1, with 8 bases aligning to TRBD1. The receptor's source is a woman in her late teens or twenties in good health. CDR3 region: CATKDRADTEAFF. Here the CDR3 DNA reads TGTGCCACCAAGGACAGGGCGGACACTGAAGCTTTCTTT.